The rows below give T cell receptor beta chains drawn from one sample of a study of cytomegalovirus exposure and HLA in healthy donors. Clones were sequenced by immunoSEQ multiplex PCR, and TCRdb holds only the in-frame ones, with some missing. Among roughly 150,000 clones listed, 65% to 80% were seen once. Sequencing used PBMCs. These TCRs come from a male donor in good health and CMV-seronegative. Both conserved end residues are part of each CDR3. The D gene is left open where the match is weak. A clone size is listed for some rows: how often the clone was seen (once, few, many), or a class if it is expanded.

clone_size	d_call	v_call	j_call	cdr3_aa	cdr3_nt
NA	NA	TRBV9	TRBJ1-1	CASSVGIEGSLNTEAFF	TGTGCCAGCAGCGTAGGGATCGAGGGATCCTTGAACACTGAAGCTTTCTTT
NA	NA	TRBV28	TRBJ2-7	CACGQSYEQYF	TGTGCATGCGGACAGTCCTACGAGCAGTACTTC
NA	TRBD1	TRBV29-1	TRBJ1-6	CSVLQGVGSPLHF	TGCAGCGTACTACAGGGGGTTGGCTCACCCCTCCACTTT
NA	TRBD1	TRBV6-5	TRBJ1-6	CASSDRGAFSPLHF	TGTGCCAGCAGTGACAGGGGGGCCTTTTCACCCCTCCACTTT
few	TRBD1	TRBV10-2	TRBJ1-5	CASQGTGGLQDNQPQHF	TGCGCCAGCCAGGGGACAGGGGGCCTGCAGGACAATCAGCCCCAGCATTTT
NA	TRBD1	TRBV28	TRBJ1-1	CASSPTGQGHTEAFF	TGTGCCAGCAGTCCGACGGGACAGGGTCACACTGAAGCTTTCTTT
once	TRBD1	TRBV7-2	TRBJ1-5	CASSPTGGNQPQHF	TGTGCCAGCAGCCCGACAGGGGGCAATCAGCCCCAGCATTTT
once	TRBD1	TRBV29-1	TRBJ1-1	CSAGQGEAFF	TGCAGCGCCGGACAGGGTGAAGCTTTCTTT
NA	TRBD2	TRBV7-9	TRBJ2-7	CASSGLGGNLHEQYF	TGTGCCAGCAGCGGTTTGGGGGGGAACCTTCACGAGCAGTACTTC
NA	TRBD2	TRBV27	TRBJ2-1	CASSPQVSGTYNEQFF	TGTGCCAGCAGTCCCCAAGTTAGCGGGACCTACAATGAGCAGTTCTTC
few	NA	TRBV21-1	TRBJ1-1	CASSKRARGYTEAFF	TGTGCCAGCAGCAAAAGAGCCCGGGGATACACTGAAGCTTTCTTT
once	NA	TRBV25-1	TRBJ1-1	CASSDRGMGNTEAFF	TGTGCCAGCAGTGACAGGGGTATGGGGAACACTGAAGCTTTCTTT
NA	TRBD1	TRBV28	TRBJ1-2	CASSPTGDRAGENYGYTF	TGTGCCAGCAGCCCCACCGGGGACAGGGCGGGAGAAAACTATGGCTACACCTTC
NA	NA	TRBV30	TRBJ1-3	CAWTGSPRGDTIYF	TGTGCCTGGACCGGGTCTCCGCGGGGAGACACCATATATTTT
NA	NA	TRBV5-1	TRBJ2-5	CASSLYSRQETQYF	TGCGCCAGCAGCTTATACTCGCGACAAGAGACCCAGTACTTC
NA	TRBD1	TRBV5-1	TRBJ2-7	CASSRGTGVGYEQYF	TGCGCCAGCAGCCGGGGGACAGGTGTGGGCTACGAGCAGTACTTC
NA	NA	TRBV28	TRBJ1-4	CASSLSGGVIHEKLFF	TGTGCCAGCAGTTTAAGCGGGGGCGTAATCCATGAAAAACTGTTTTTT
NA	TRBD1	TRBV5-1	TRBJ2-5	CASSFLGQGIRETQYF	TGCGCCAGCAGCTTTTTGGGACAGGGGATCCGAGAGACCCAGTACTTC
NA	NA	TRBV28	TRBJ1-5	CASSLTQSNQPQHF	TGTGCCAGCAGTTTAACACAGTCCAATCAGCCCCAGCATTTT
NA	NA	TRBV27	TRBJ1-1	CASSLTFGLNTEAFF	TGTGCCAGCAGTTTAACGTTCGGGTTGAACACTGAAGCTTTCTTT
NA	NA	TRBV27	TRBJ2-3	CASSLWGPTDTQYF	TGTGCCAGCAGTTTATGGGGCCCCACAGATACGCAGTATTTT
few	TRBD1	TRBV5-4	TRBJ1-1	CASSLESGGYTEAFF	TGTGCCAGCAGCTTGGAGTCAGGGGGATACACTGAAGCTTTCTTT
NA	NA	TRBV6-5	TRBJ1-5	CASSSRGSNQPQHF	TGTGCCAGCAGCTCCCGGGGAAGCAATCAGCCCCAGCATTTT
few	TRBD1	TRBV28	TRBJ2-7	CASSSSGTGTYEQYF	TGTGCCAGCAGCTCTTCCGGGACAGGGACGTACGAGCAGTACTTC
few	TRBD1	TRBV5-5	TRBJ2-7	CASSLRQGLAPEQYF	TGTGCCAGCAGCTTGAGACAGGGCCTGGCCCCCGAGCAGTACTTC
NA	NA	TRBV2	TRBJ2-3	CASTGTRSTDTQYF	TGTGCCAGCACGGGAACGAGGAGCACAGATACGCAGTATTTT
NA	NA	TRBV30	TRBJ1-5	CAWSPVGRNNQPQHF	TGTGCCTGGAGTCCAGTGGGGCGGAACAATCAGCCCCAGCATTTT
once	NA	TRBV11-2	TRBJ2-1	CASSLGGEQFF	TGTGCCAGCAGCTTAGGAGGTGAGCAGTTCTTC
few	TRBD2	TRBV5-6	TRBJ2-3	CASSSSGRATDTQYF	TGTGCCAGCAGCTCGAGCGGGAGGGCTACAGATACGCAGTATTTT
NA	TRBD1	TRBV6-5	TRBJ1-2	CASSSRTGYYGYTF	TGTGCCAGCAGCTCCCGGACAGGCTACTATGGCTACACCTTC
NA	TRBD1	TRBV18	TRBJ1-1	CASSDRQGRKDTEAFF	TGTGCCAGCTCAGACAGACAGGGAAGGAAAGACACTGAAGCTTTCTTT
NA	TRBD2	TRBV5-4	TRBJ2-5	CASSVPGTRKETQYF	TGTGCCAGCAGCGTCCCCGGGACTAGAAAAGAGACCCAGTACTTC
NA	NA	TRBV4-3	TRBJ1-4	CASSQERGNEKLFF	TGCGCCAGCAGCCAAGAAAGGGGTAATGAAAAACTGTTTTTT
once	NA	TRBV5-1	TRBJ1-3	CASSPSRGTGNTIYF	TGCGCCAGCAGCCCGAGCAGGGGTACAGGAAACACCATATATTTT
NA	TRBD1	TRBV25-1	TRBJ1-6	CASSERQGAGLRSPLHF	TGTGCCAGCAGTGAGCGTCAGGGGGCCGGCTTGAGATCACCCCTCCACTTT
NA	TRBD1	TRBV7-9	TRBJ1-2	CASSPDRAYGYTF	TGTGCCAGCAGCCCCGACAGGGCGTATGGCTACACCTTC
NA	NA	TRBV11-2	TRBJ2-3	CASSQGLRDSNTDTQYF	TGTGCCAGCAGCCAAGGACTTCGGGACTCCAACACAGATACGCAGTATTTT
NA	NA	TRBV19	TRBJ1-2	CASTRMARDYGYTF	TGTGCCAGCACCCGGATGGCACGGGACTATGGCTACACCTTC
NA	TRBD2	TRBV5-1	TRBJ2-4	CASSQSSGGAIQYF	TGCGCCAGCAGCCAGTCTAGCGGGGGGGCCATTCAGTACTTC
NA	NA	TRBV10-3	TRBJ1-6	CAISDPVGGSYNSPLHF	TGTGCCATCAGTGACCCCGTGGGGGGATCCTATAATTCACCCCTCCACTTT
NA	TRBD2	TRBV6-9	TRBJ2-7	CASSSRIAGSTYEQYF	TGTGCCAGCAGTTCGCGAATAGCGGGATCGACCTACGAGCAGTACTTC
once	NA	TRBV19	TRBJ1-5	CASSYRDRAPQHF	TGTGCCAGTAGCTACAGGGACCGGGCGCCCCAGCATTTT
NA	NA	TRBV2	TRBJ1-1	CASNPQGMGTEAFF	TGTGCCAGCAATCCTCAGGGGATGGGCACTGAAGCTTTCTTT
NA	NA	TRBV9	TRBJ1-4	CASSRDRNEKPFF	TGTGCCAGCAGCCGAGATCGTAATGAAAAACCGTTTTTT
NA	NA	TRBV27	TRBJ1-6	CASSLWGENSPLHF	TGTGCCAGCAGTTTATGGGGGGAGAATTCACCCCTCCACTTT
NA	NA	TRBV5-1	TRBJ1-1	CASSFQDSYTEAFF	TGCGCCAGCAGCTTCCAAGACAGTTACACTGAAGCTTTCTTT
NA	NA	TRBV30	TRBJ2-2	CAWSVDSLRELFF	TGTGCCTGGAGTGTAGATTCCCTACGGGAGCTGTTTTTT
once	NA	TRBV5-1	TRBJ1-5	CASSLAVGEQPQHF	TGCGCCAGCAGCTTGGCCGTGGGAGAGCAGCCCCAGCATTTT
once	NA	TRBV7-3	TRBJ2-2	CASSFRGGELFF	TGTGCCAGCAGCTTTAGGGGCGGGGAGCTGTTTTTT
NA	NA	TRBV7-2	TRBJ2-3	CASSFKDTQYF	TGTGCCAGCAGCTTTAAAGATACGCAGTATTTT
NA	TRBD1	TRBV7-9	TRBJ1-4	CASSSGQGFEKLFF	TGTGCCAGCAGCTCGGGACAGGGGTTTGAAAAACTGTTTTTT
NA	NA	TRBV6-5	TRBJ1-1	CAATNRNTEAFF	TGTGCCGCAACAAACCGGAACACTGAAGCTTTCTTT
NA	TRBD1	TRBV6-1	TRBJ1-5	CASSISGTENQPQHF	TGTGCCAGCAGCATCTCCGGGACAGAGAATCAGCCCCAGCATTTT
NA	TRBD1	TRBV6-5	TRBJ1-5	CASSDQGDWQPQHF	TGTGCCAGCAGTGACCAGGGGGATTGGCAGCCCCAGCATTTT
once	TRBD1	TRBV4-1	TRBJ2-7	CASSRAGQGVYEQYF	TGCGCCAGCAGCCGGGCAGGACAGGGGGTCTACGAGCAGTACTTC
NA	NA	TRBV6-1	TRBJ2-7	CASSEGSWRDYEQYF	TGTGCCAGCAGTGAGGGGTCGTGGCGGGACTACGAGCAGTACTTC
NA	NA	TRBV7-2	TRBJ1-2	CASSTPSGEGYTF	TGTGCCAGCAGCACCCCGTCAGGGGAGGGCTACACCTTC
once	TRBD1	TRBV9	TRBJ1-2	CASSVDPNRGTYGYTF	TGTGCCAGCAGCGTAGACCCCAACAGGGGGACTTACGGCTACACCTTC
NA	NA	TRBV4-3	TRBJ1-5	CASSQDVWGVPGQPQHF	TGCGCCAGCAGCCAAGATGTGTGGGGGGTCCCCGGGCAGCCCCAGCATTTT
NA	TRBD1	TRBV5-6	TRBJ2-4	CASSSGTANIQYF	TGTGCCAGCAGCTCCGGGACAGCAAACATTCAGTACTTC